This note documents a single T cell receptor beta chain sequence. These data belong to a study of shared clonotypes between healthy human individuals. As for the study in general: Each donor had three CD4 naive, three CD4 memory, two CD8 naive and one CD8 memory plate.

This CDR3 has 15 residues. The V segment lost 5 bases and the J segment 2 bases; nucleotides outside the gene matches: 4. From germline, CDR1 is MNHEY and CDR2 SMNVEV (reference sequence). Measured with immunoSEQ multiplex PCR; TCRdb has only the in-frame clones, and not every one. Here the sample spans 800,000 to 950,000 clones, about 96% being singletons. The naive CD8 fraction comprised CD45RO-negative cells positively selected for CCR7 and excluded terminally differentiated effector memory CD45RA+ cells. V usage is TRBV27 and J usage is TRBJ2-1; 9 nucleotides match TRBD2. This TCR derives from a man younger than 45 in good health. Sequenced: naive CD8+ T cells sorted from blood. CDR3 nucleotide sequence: TGTGCCAGCAGTACAGGACTAGCGACCTACAATGAGCAGTTCTTC. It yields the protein CASSTGLATYNEQFF.